The sample holds a few counts of the clone carrying this T cell receptor beta chain. Its antigen is still unknown. One end of the junction is discordant with germline, which a read error may explain. This entry is derived from a study of cytomegalovirus exposure and HLA in healthy donors. Germline V gene sequence: CDR1 SGHTA, CDR2 FQGNSA. This CDR3 is built from 15 residues. 60 Vbeta and 13 Jbeta primers were used in PCR. Profiling relied on immunoSEQ multiplex PCR, and the TCRdb table lists in-frame clones only, not all of them. The sample holds roughly 100,000 clones; less than 85% are singletons and the top ten take more than 6.5%. Notes on the study in general: Cytomegalovirus association was listed for 164 TCR beta chains. One later analysis reportedly identified an Asian-associated ancestry cluster that showed fewer N-insertions than the approximately 710-donor mean.

The V call is TRBV7-2, the J call TRBJ2-3; a possible D gene is TRBD2 (7 bases). The TCR originated in a middle-aged man in good health and CMV-seropositive. Sequenced input: PBMCs. CDR3 loop: CASSQEEGGADTQYF. As DNA, the CDR3 is TGCGCCAGCAGCCAAGAGGAAGGGGGGGCAGATACGCAGTATTTT.